A selection of T cell receptor beta chains follows, all from one sample in a study of T-cell memory formation after mild COVID-19. TCRdb reprocessed the 5' RACE reads via MiXCR and lists one record per CDR3 protein. The repertoire holds under 600,000 distinct CDR3 sequences, with roughly 22% as singletons. Source material: PBMCs or a T cell subset sorted from them (not recorded which). The source of these receptors is an adult woman who had mild COVID-19 (a few samples of this study predate the infection). Cell type and time point are not known. Both conserved end residues are part of each CDR3.

TRBV5-1 CASSFTGEGGGYTF
TRBV20-1 CSARRQVSNQPQHF
TRBV5-1 CASSLDSLAGSYEQYF
TRBV7-2 CASSSRTSGIYNEQFF
TRBV24-1 CATSDFHREESADTQYF
TRBV27 CASSPGQAAGELFF
TRBV5-1 CASSFSADTQYF
TRBV15 CATSRGTGGSDEKLFF
TRBV24-1 CATSDFGTSGRNEQFF
TRBV7-9 CASSPTSGRRGTGELFF
TRBV12-3/TRBV12-4 CASSFGGYEQYF
TRBV3-1 CASSQGPKDTQYF
TRBV9 CASSGSPNGEQYF
TRBV7-3 CASSLGAVIGNTIYF
TRBV6-5 CASSLTGLRDTQYF
TRBV7-8 CASSLLASSYNEQFF
TRBV27 CASSFDRGGIRSEQYF
TRBV15 CATSRAAGQSTEAFF
TRBV20-1 CSAELTGATDTQYF
TRBV29-1 CSVEGGRNTGELFF
TRBV5-1 CASSLVAGVGNTEAFF
TRBV5-4 CASSFRDRGYYGYTF
TRBV7-2 CASSLSWSSGANVLTF
TRBV20-1 CSALSPGQLIYEQYF
TRBV24-1 CATSETGVTGELFF
TRBV4-1 CASSQGKAGRDYGYTF
TRBV9 CASSEGSQLYEQYF
TRBV5-4 CASSPPGTLSNTGELFF
TRBV25-1 CASSVTTAADTQYF
TRBV14 CASRGLASNEQFF
TRBV5-1 CASYPDSMFTDTQYF
TRBV20-1 CSANSFWDSNEQFF
TRBV5-1 CASSLEIGRRGETQYF
TRBV24-1 CATRTGLNTEAFF